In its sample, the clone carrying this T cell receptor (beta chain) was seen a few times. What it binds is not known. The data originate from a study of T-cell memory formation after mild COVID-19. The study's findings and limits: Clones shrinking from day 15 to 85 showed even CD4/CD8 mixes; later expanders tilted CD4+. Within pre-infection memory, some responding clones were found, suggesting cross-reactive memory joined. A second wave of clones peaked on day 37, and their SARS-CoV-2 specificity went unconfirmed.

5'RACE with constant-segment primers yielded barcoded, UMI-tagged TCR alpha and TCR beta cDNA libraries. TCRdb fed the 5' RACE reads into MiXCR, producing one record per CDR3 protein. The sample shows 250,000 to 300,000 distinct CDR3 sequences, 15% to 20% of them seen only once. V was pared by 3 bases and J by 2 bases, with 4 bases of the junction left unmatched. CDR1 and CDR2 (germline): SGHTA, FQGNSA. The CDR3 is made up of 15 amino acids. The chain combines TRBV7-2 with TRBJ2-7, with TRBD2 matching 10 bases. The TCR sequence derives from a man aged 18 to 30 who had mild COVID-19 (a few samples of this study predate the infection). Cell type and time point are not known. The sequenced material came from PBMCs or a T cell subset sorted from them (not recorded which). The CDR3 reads CASSFLAGEPYEQYF. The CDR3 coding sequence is TGTGCCAGCAGCTTCCTAGCGGGGGAACCCTACGAGCAGTACTTC.